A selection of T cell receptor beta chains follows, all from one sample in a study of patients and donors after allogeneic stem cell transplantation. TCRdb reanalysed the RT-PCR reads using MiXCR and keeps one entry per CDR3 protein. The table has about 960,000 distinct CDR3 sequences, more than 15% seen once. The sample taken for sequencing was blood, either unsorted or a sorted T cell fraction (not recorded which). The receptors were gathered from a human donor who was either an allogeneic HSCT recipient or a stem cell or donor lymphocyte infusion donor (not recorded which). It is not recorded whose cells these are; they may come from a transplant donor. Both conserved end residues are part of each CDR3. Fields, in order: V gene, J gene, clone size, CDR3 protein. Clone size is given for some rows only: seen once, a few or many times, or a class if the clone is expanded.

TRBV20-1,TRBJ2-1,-,CSASHRRAGGSHNEQFF
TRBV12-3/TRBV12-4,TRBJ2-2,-,CASSFLTGGGTGELFF
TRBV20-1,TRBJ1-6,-,CSAPTGKNSPLHF
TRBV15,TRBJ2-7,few,CATSRDLRGLVRVGEQYF
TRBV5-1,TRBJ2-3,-,CASSLEWDRGTGDTQYF
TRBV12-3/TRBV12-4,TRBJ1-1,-,CASNFDRATTEAFF
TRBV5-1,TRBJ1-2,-,CASSFREEYGYTF
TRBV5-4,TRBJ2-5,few,CASSLLRLGETQYF
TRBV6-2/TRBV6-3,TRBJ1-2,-,CASSYGTVTYGYTF
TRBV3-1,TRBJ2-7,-,CASSQGVAGYEQYF
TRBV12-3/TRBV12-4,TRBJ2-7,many,CASSFTSGSGMYEQYF
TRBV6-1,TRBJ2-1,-,CASSRAGGLLDEQFF
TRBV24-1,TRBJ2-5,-,CATPGTAQETQYF
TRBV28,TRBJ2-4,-,CASSFGAKPKNIQYF
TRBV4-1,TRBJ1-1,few,CASSQMDGGLNTEAFF
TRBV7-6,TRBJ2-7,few,CASSLGDRDYYEQYF
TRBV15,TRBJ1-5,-,CATGPMGGQPQHF